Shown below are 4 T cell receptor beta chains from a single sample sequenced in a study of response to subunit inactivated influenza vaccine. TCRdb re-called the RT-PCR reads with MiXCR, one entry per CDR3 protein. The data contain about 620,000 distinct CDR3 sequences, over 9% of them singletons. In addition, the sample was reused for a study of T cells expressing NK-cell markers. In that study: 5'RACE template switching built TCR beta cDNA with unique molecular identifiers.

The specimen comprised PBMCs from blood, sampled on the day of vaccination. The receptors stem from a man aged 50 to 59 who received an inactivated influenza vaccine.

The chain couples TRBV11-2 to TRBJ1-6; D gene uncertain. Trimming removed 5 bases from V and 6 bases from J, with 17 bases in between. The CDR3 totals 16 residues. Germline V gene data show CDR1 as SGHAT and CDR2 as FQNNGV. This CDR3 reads CASSINSGRTNSPLHF. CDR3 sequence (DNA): TGTGCCAGCAGCATAAATAGTGGCAGAACTAATTCACCCCTCCACTTT.

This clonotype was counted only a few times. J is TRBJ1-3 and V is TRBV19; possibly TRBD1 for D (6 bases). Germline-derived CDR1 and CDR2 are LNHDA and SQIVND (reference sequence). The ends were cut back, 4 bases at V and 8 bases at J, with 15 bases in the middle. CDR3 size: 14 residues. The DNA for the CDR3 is TGTGCCAGTAGTACTACAACAGGGATGGACACCATATATTTT. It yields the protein CASSTTTGMDTIYF. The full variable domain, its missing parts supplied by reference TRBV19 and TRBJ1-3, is DGGITQSPKYLFRKEGQNVTLSCEQNLNHDAMYWYRQDPGQGLRLIYYSQIVNDFQKGDIAEGYSVSREKKESFPLTVTSAQKNPTAFYLCASSTTTGMDTIYFGEGSWLTVV.

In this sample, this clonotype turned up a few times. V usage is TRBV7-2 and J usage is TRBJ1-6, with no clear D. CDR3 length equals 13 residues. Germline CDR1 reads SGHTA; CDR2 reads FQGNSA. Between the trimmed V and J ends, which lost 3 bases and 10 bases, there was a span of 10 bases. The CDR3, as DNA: TGTGCCAGCAGCTTGGTAGAGGAATCACCCCTCCACTTT. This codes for CASSLVEESPLHF. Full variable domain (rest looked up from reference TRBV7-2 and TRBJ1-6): GAGVSQSPSNKVTEKGKDVELRCDPISGHTALYWYRQSLGQGLEFLIYFQGNSAPDKSGLPSDRFSAERTGGSVSTLTIQRTQQEDSAVYLCASSLVEESPLHFGNGTRLTVT.

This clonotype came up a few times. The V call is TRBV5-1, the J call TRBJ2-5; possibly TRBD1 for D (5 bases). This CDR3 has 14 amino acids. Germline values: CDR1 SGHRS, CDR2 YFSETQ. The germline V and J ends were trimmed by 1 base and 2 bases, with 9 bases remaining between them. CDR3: CASSLLDTQETQYF. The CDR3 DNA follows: TGCGCCAGCAGCTTGTTGGACACGCAAGAGACCCAGTACTTC.